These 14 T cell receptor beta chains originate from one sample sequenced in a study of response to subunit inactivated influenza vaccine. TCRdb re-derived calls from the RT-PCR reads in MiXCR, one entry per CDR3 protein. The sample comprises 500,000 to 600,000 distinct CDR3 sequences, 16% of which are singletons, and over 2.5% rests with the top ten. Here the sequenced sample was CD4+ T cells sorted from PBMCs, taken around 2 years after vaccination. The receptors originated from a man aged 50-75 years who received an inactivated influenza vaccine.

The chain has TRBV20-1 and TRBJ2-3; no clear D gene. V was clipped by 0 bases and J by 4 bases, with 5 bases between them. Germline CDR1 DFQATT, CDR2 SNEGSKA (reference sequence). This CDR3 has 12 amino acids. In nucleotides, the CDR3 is TGCAGTGCTAGAGATCCCCCAGATACGCAGTATTTT. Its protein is CSARDPPDTQYF.

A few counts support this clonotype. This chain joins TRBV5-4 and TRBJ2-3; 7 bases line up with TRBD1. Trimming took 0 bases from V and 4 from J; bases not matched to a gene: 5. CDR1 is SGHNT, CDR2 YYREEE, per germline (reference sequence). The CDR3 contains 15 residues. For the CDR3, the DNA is TGTGCCAGCAGCTTGGGTCAGGGGGTACCAGATACGCAGTATTTT. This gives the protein CASSLGQGVPDTQYF. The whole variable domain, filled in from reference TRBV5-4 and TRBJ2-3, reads ETGVTQSPTHLIKTRGQQVTLRCSSQSGHNTVSWYQQALGQGPQFIFQYYREEENGRGNFPPRFSGLQFPNYSSELNVNALELDDSALYLCASSLGQGVPDTQYFGPGTRLTVL.

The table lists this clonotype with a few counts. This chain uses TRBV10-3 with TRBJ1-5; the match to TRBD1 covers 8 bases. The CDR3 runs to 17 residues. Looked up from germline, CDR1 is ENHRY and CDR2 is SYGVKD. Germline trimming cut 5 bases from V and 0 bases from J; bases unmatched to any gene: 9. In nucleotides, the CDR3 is TGTGCCATCAGTCCTGTCCCAGGGGGCGATAGCAATCAGCCCCAGCATTTT. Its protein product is CAISPVPGGDSNQPQHF.

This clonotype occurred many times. The CDR3 reads CASSYTRGERRSTSNQPQHF. For the CDR3, the DNA is TGTGCCAGCAGTTACACAAGAGGGGAGCGGAGGTCGACAAGCAATCAGCCCCAGCATTTT. The V gene is TRBV6-2 or TRBV6-3, the J gene TRBJ1-5; perhaps TRBD1 as D (5 bases). The CDR3 loop spans 20 amino acids. V gave up 2 bases and J gave up 1 base, with 24 bases separating them. In germline, CDR1 is MNHEY, CDR2 SVGEGT.

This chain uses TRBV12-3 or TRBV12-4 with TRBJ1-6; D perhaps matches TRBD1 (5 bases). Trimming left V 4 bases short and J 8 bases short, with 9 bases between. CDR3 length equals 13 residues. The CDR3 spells CASSYRRDSPLHF. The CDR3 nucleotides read TGTGCCAGCAGTTACAGGAGAGATTCACCCCTCCACTTT.

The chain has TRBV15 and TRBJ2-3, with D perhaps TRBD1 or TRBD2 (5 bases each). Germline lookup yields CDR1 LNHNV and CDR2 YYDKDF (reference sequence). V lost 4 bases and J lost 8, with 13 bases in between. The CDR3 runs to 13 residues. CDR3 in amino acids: CATSTDGAGTQYF. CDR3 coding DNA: TGTGCCACCAGCACTGACGGGGCGGGTACGCAGTATTTT.

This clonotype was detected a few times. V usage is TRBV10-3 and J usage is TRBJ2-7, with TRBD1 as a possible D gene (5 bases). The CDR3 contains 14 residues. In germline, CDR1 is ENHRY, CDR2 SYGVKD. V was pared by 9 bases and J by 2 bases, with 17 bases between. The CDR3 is CAIWSGQGTYEQYF. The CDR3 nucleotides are TGTGCCATTTGGTCAGGGCAGGGCACCTACGAGCAGTACTTC.

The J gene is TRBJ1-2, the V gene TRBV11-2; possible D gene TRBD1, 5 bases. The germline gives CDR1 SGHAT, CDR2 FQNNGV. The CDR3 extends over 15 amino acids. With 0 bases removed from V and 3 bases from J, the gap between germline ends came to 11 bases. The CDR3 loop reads CASSLDRGAYYGYTF. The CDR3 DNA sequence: TGTGCCAGCAGCTTAGATAGAGGGGCCTACTATGGCTACACCTTC.

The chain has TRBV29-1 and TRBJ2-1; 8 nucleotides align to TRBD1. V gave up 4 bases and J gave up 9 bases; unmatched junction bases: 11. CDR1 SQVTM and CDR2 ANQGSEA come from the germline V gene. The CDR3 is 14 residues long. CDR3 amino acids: CSVARTGYLSEQFF. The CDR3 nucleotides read TGCAGCGTTGCCCGGACAGGGTACCTCAGTGAGCAGTTCTTC.

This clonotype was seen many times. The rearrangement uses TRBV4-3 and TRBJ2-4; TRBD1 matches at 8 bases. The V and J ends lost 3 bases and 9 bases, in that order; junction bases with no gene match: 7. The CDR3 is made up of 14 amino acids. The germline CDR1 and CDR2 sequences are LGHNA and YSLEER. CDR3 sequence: CASSQEGQGGIQYF. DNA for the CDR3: TGCGCCAGCAGCCAGGAAGGACAGGGCGGCATTCAGTACTTC.

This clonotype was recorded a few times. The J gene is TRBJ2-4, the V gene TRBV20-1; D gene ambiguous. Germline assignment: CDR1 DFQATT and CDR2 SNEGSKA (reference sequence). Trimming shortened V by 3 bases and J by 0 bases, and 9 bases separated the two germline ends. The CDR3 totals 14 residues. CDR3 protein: CSARQVLAKNIQYF. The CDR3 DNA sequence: TGCAGTGCTAGGCAGGTTCTAGCCAAAAACATTCAGTACTTC.

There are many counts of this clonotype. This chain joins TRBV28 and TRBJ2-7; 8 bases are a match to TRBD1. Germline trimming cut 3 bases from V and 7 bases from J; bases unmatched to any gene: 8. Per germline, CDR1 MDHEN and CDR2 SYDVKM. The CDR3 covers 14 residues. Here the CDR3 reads CASSLAGGSKEQYF. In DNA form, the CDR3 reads TGTGCCAGCAGTTTGGCAGGGGGCTCTAAAGAGCAGTACTTC.

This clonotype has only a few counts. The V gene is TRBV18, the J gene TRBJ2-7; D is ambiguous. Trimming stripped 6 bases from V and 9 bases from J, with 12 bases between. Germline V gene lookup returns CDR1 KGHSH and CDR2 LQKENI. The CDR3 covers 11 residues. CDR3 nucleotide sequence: TGTGCCAGCTCTACTGAGGTGGTGCAGTACTTC. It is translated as CASSTEVVQYF.

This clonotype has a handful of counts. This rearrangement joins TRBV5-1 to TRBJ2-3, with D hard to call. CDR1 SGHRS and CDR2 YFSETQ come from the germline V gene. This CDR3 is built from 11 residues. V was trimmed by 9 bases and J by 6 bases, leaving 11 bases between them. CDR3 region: CATIVRDTQYF. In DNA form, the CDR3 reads TGCGCCACCATCGTACGGGATACGCAGTATTTT. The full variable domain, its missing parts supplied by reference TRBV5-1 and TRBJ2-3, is KAGVTQTPRYLIKTRGQQVTLSCSPISGHRSVSWYQQTPGQGLQFLFEYFSETQRNKGNFPGRFSGRQFSNSRSEMNVSTLELGDSALYLCATIVRDTQYFGPGTRLTVL.